The next 24 T cell receptor beta chains were all read from a single sample in a study of blood T cell repertoires in COVID-19. TCRdb keeps only in-frame clones here, not all; method: immunoSEQ multiplex PCR. The table lists 150,000 to 200,000 clones, around 83% of them singletons. The sequencing input was peripheral blood. These receptors were taken from a woman aged 80 or older in a cohort sampled during active or convalescent COVID-19.

V and J are TRBV11-2 and TRBJ1-2, with 8 bases fitting TRBD1. Trimming removed 5 bases from V and 8 bases from J; junction bases left unmatched: 10. The CDR3 totals 14 residues. CDR1 is SGHAT and CDR2 is FQNNGV in the germline V gene. CDR3 region: CASSAAQGVEGYTF. The CDR3 DNA follows: TGTGCCAGCAGCGCGGCACAGGGGGTTGAGGGCTACACCTTC. The variable domain in full, with the rest retrieved from reference TRBV11-2 and TRBJ1-2, is EAGVAQSPRYKIIEKRQSVAFWCNPISGHATLYWYQQILGQGPKLLIQFQNNGVVDDSQLPKDRFSAERLKGVDSTLKIQPAKLEDSAVYLCASSAAQGVEGYTFGSGTRLTVV.

The chain recombines TRBV21-1 with TRBJ2-7; the tabulated D call, TRBD1, remains unverified against the DNA. TRBV21-1 is designated a pseudogene. This CDR3 is 14 amino acids long. The CDR3 is CASSKGDRVNEQYV. CDR3 DNA: TGTGCCAGCAGCAAAGGAGACAGGGTAAACGAGCAGTACGTC.

CDR3 region: CASSEGQGGTEAFF. The CDR3, as DNA: TGCGCCAGCAGCGAGGGACAGGGTGGCACTGAAGCTTTCTTT. The V gene is TRBV5-1, the J gene TRBJ1-1; TRBD1 agrees at 9 bases. Trimming at V came to 4 bases and at J to 4 bases, leaving 5 bases not matched to a gene. From germline, CDR1 is SGHRS and CDR2 YFSETQ. The CDR3 runs 14 residues.

DNA for the CDR3: TGTGCCAGCAGCCAAGTGGGACTAGCGGTCCCCGGGGAGCTGTTTTTT. Translating gives CASSQVGLAVPGELFF. The chain has TRBV3-1 (or the pseudogene TRBV3-2) and TRBJ2-2; 11 bases match TRBD2. After removal of 1 base from V and 6 bases from J, the junction contained 4 bases not matched to a gene. The CDR3 has 16 residues. CDR1 LGHDT and CDR2 YNNKEL come from the germline V gene (reference sequence).

The chain links TRBV27 to TRBJ2-5; possible D gene TRBD1, 6 bases. The CDR3 covers 14 residues. Germline lookup yields CDR1 MNHEY and CDR2 SMNVEV (reference sequence). Trimming stripped 7 bases from V and 2 bases from J, with 14 bases between. The CDR3 nucleotides read TGTGCCAGCAAACCGACCACAGGGCAAGAGACCCAGTACTTC. This codes for CASKPTTGQETQYF.

V is TRBV18 and J is TRBJ1-1; 8 positions match TRBD1. CDR1 and CDR2 (germline): KGHSH, LQKENI. The CDR3 totals 13 residues. V gave up 2 bases and J gave up 5 bases; unmatched junction bases: 1. CDR3 DNA: TGTGCCAGCTCACCAGACAGGGGTACTGAAGCTTTCTTT. This translates into CASSPDRGTEAFF.

This chain links TRBV24-1 with TRBJ2-7; D is unresolved. V was cut by 4 bases and J by 0 bases, with 9 bases left in between. This CDR3 has 14 amino acids. Germline V gene lookup returns CDR1 KGHDR and CDR2 SFDVKD. The CDR3 DNA follows: TGTGCCACCAGTGACGGAGAGTACTCCTACGAGCAGTACTTC. This encodes CATSDGEYSYEQYF.

This clone was counted a few times. The V call is TRBV12-3 or TRBV12-4, the J call TRBJ1-5; possibly TRBD1 for D (5 bases). The CDR3 is 13 amino acids. V lost 2 bases to trimming and J lost 5 bases, with 7 bases between them. In DNA form, the CDR3 reads TGTGCCAGCAGTTTACAAGGGGATCAGCCCCAGCATTTT. Its translation: CASSLQGDQPQHF.

The chain has TRBV5-4 and TRBJ1-2, with 7 bases fitting TRBD1. V lost 3 bases to trimming and J lost 5 bases; unmatched junction nucleotides: 4. Germline lookup yields CDR1 SGHNT and CDR2 YYREEE (reference sequence). This CDR3 is 13 amino acids long. Here the CDR3 DNA reads TGTGCCAGCAGCTCAACAGGGGAGTATGGCTACACCTTC. Translated, it gives CASSSTGEYGYTF.

This chain connects TRBV27 to TRBJ1-1, with a weak D call TRBD1 (6 bases). V was pared by 6 bases and J by 4 bases, with 15 bases between. CDR3 length: 14 residues. In germline, CDR1 is MNHEY, CDR2 SMNVEV (reference sequence). CDR3 nucleotide sequence: TGTGCCAGCAGCTCCTCACAGGGAAGCACTGAAGCTTTCTTT. Amino acids: CASSSSQGSTEAFF.

The chain couples TRBV19 to TRBJ2-5; D might be TRBD2 (6 bases). Germline V CDR1 and CDR2: LNHDA, SQIVND (reference sequence). CDR3 length equals 13 residues. V was shortened by 5 bases and J by 4 bases, with 11 bases between the two germline ends. CDR3 nucleotides: TGTGCCAGTAGTCACCGGGAGCGAGAGACCCAGTACTTC. Its protein product is CASSHRERETQYF.

V and J are TRBV12-3 or TRBV12-4 and TRBJ2-5; D might be TRBD2 (6 bases). V dropped 3 bases and J dropped 4 bases, with 9 bases sitting between them. The CDR3 totals 13 residues. The DNA for the CDR3 is TGTGCCAGCAGTTTCTCGGGAGCAGAGACCCAGTACTTC. It codes for CASSFSGAETQYF.

Worth noting for this clone: The DNA is left out, because the CDR3 cannot be placed on it with certainty; the CDR3 is given as TCRdb lists it. The J gene is TRBJ2-3, the V gene TRBV21-1; the table's D call of TRBD2 was not tested on the DNA. TRBV21-1 has pseudogene status. From its first to its last residue, the CDR3 has 18 amino acids. The CDR3 reads CASSPRGVAGGTGDTQYF.

This chain uses TRBV12-5 with TRBJ1-4; TRBD1 is a possible D gene (5 bases). V dropped 5 bases and J dropped 5 bases, with 15 bases sitting between them. CDR3 length equals 15 residues. Per germline, CDR1 LGHNT and CDR2 FRNRAP. This CDR3 is CASGPPGRRNEKLFF. Here the CDR3 DNA reads TGTGCTAGTGGTCCCCCAGGGCGACGGAATGAAAAACTGTTTTTT. Based on the CDR3 plus reference TRBV12-5 and TRBJ1-4, the full variable domain is DARVTQTPRHKVTEMGQEVTMRCQPILGHNTVFWYRQTMMQGLELLAYFRNRAPLDDSGMPKDRFSAEMPDATLATLKIQPSEPRDSAVYFCASGPPGRRNEKLFFGSGTQLSVL.

The chain couples TRBV30 to TRBJ2-5; the D gene is possibly TRBD2 (6 bases). The germline V gene has CDR1 GTSNPN and CDR2 SVGIG (reference sequence). Trimming cost V 3 bases and J 8 bases, with 19 bases left between them. The length of the CDR3 is 14 residues. The CDR3 protein is CAWSGLGLRDTQYF. CDR3 coding DNA: TGTGCCTGGAGCGGACTGGGACTCCGAGATACCCAGTACTTC.

This chain joins TRBV6-2 or TRBV6-3 and TRBJ2-7, with a weak D call TRBD2 (6 bases). The CDR3 extends over 15 amino acids. Germline V gene lookup returns CDR1 MNHEY and CDR2 SVGEGT. The ends were cut back, 2 bases at V and 6 bases at J, with 17 bases in the middle. CDR3 DNA sequence: TGTGCCAGCAGTTACCTCCGATTAAGGGGAGGCGAGCAGTACTTC. Protein sequence: CASSYLRLRGGEQYF.

The V and J genes are TRBV2 and TRBJ2-7, with TRBD2 matching 12 bases. This CDR3 region has 15 residues. Germline V gene sequence: CDR1 SNHLY, CDR2 FYNNEI. V shed 6 bases, J shed 6 bases, and the junction held 9 bases outside the gene matches. The CDR3 DNA reads TGTGCCAGCAGAGGACTGACTAGCGGGGGAGGCGAGCAGTACTTC. Its translation is CASRGLTSGGGEQYF.

For the CDR3, the DNA is TGTGCTAGTGGTTTGGGCACAGGGTTCGGTAACACTGAAGCTTTCTTT. Its protein is CASGLGTGFGNTEAFF. The chain joins TRBV12-5 to TRBJ1-1; TRBD1 might be the D (6 bases). Germline assignment: CDR1 LGHNT and CDR2 FRNRAP. Trimming took 1 base from V and 2 from J, leaving 14 bases between them. CDR3 length: 16 amino acids. The entire variable domain, with the rest obtained from reference TRBV12-5 and TRBJ1-1, is as follows: DARVTQTPRHKVTEMGQEVTMRCQPILGHNTVFWYRQTMMQGLELLAYFRNRAPLDDSGMPKDRFSAEMPDATLATLKIQPSEPRDSAVYFCASGLGTGFGNTEAFFGQGTRLTVV.

This clone was observed a single time. The chain recombines TRBV19 with TRBJ2-5, with D perhaps matching TRBD1 (5 bases). This CDR3 has 16 residues. Germline CDR1 is LNHDA and CDR2 is SQIVND (reference sequence). V gave up 5 bases and J gave up 0 bases, with 16 bases separating them. The CDR3 bases are TGTGCCAGTAGTCATTACAGGTCCGAGTACCAAGAGACCCAGTACTTC. Translation gives CASSHYRSEYQETQYF. Together with reference TRBV19 and TRBJ2-5, the CDR3 gives the full variable domain: DGGITQSPKYLFRKEGQNVTLSCEQNLNHDAMYWYRQDPGQGLRLIYYSQIVNDFQKGDIAEGYSVSREKKESFPLTVTSAQKNPTAFYLCASSHYRSEYQETQYFGPGTRLLVL.

V usage is TRBV3-1 (or the pseudogene TRBV3-2) and J usage is TRBJ1-3, with D uncertain. The CDR3 covers 17 residues. CDR1 LGHDT and CDR2 YNNKEL come from the germline V gene (reference sequence). V shed 1 base and J shed 1 base, with 14 bases lying between them. The DNA for the CDR3 is TGTGCCAGCAGCCAAGCATCGCGACTCATGTCTGGAAACACCATATATTTT. Protein sequence: CASSQASRLMSGNTIYF.

The chain is built from TRBV4-3 and TRBJ2-7, with 10 bases that match TRBD2. This CDR3 has 15 amino acids. The germline V gene encodes CDR1 LGHNA and CDR2 YSLEER. With 4 bases clipped from V and 4 bases from J, the junction kept 7 bases outside the gene matches. The CDR3 region has the DNA TGCGCCAGCAGCCTACGAGCGGGGGGGGGATACGAGCAGTACTTC. Amino acids: CASSLRAGGGYEQYF.

The rearrangement joins TRBV28 to TRBJ1-5, with D perhaps TRBD1 (5 bases). The CDR3 has 16 residues. Germline V gives CDR1 MDHEN, CDR2 SYDVKM. Deletions cut 6 bases from V and 8 bases from J, with 23 bases between. The CDR3 region is CASSLDSLGPIKPQHF. In nucleotides, the CDR3 is TGTGCCAGCAGCCTAGACAGTTTGGGGCCTATCAAGCCCCAGCATTTT.

The genes are TRBV3-1 (or the pseudogene TRBV3-2) and TRBJ2-1; possibly TRBD2 for D (6 bases). With 2 bases removed from V and 7 bases from J, the gap between germline ends came to 15 bases. The CDR3 runs to 15 residues. Germline loops: CDR1 LGHDT, CDR2 YNNKEL (reference sequence). CDR3 protein: CASSQIGGRLNEQFF. In DNA form, the CDR3 reads TGTGCCAGCAGCCAAATTGGGGGGAGGTTAAATGAGCAGTTCTTC.

CDR3 loop: CASSPTGWGRDTEAFF. The CDR3 DNA reads as TGTGCCAGCAGCCCTACTGGGTGGGGGCGCGACACTGAAGCTTTCTTT. The chain combines TRBV11-3 with TRBJ1-1, with D tentatively TRBD1 (6 bases). Germline V gene sequence: CDR1 SGHNT, CDR2 YENEEA. Between the trimmed V and J ends, which lost 5 bases and 3 bases, there was a span of 19 bases. The CDR3 covers 16 residues.